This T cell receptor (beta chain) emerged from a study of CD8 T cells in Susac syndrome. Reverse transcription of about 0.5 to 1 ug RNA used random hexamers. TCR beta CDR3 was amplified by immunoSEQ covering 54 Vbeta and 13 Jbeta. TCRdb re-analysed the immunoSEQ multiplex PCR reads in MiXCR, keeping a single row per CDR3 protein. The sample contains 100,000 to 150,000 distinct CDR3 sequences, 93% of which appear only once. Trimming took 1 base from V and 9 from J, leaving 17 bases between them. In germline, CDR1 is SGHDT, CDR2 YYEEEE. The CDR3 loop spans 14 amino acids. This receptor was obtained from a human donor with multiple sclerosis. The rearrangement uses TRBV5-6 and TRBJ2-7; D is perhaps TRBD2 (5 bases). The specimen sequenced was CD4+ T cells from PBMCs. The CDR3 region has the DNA TGTGCCAGCAGCTTGTTTTCCGGGCTACGGGGGCAGTACTTC. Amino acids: CASSLFSGLRGQYF.